This T cell receptor beta chain was documented in a study of graft-versus-host responses after intestinal transplantation. Study information: Grafts were multivisceral, liver-intestinal, or isolated intestinal. Once they had received anti-thymocyte globulin induction, all recipients took tacrolimus and steroids for approximately three years.

Sequencing used immunoSEQ multiplex PCR; TCRdb keeps in-frame clones, though not all of them. The profile shows some 26,000 clones, 94% of them singletons. About this clone itself: What it binds is unknown.

Study-wide points: The study associated peak circulating GvH clone levels with early post-transplant HvG declines. Recipient marrow harbored GvH clones, some of which surfaced first in ileum or blood.

There are 18 residues in the CDR3. Germline V gene sequence: CDR1 SGHTS, CDR2 YDEGEE. J gave up 1 base and V 4 bases, and 13 bases lay outside the gene matches. Sequenced material: PBMCs, taken 156 days after intestinal transplant. The receptor was isolated from a human patient who received an intestinal transplant, so some T cells may come from the graft donor. J is TRBJ1-5 and V is TRBV5-8; TRBD1 matches 8 bases. CDR3 coding DNA: TGTGCCAGCAGCCCTTACCAGACAGGGGATATGAGCAATCAGCCCCAGCATTTT. This codes for CASSPYQTGDMSNQPQHF.